Sequencing of this TCR beta chain was carried out in a study of beta chain features in type 1 diabetes. Whole-study findings and limits: For patients and controls alike, PCR might favor shorter templates to the same degree. Cells that show high TCR expression could be over-represented by cDNA sequencing. Insertions were fewer and deletions more numerous at VDJ junctions in type 1 diabetes patients.

The CDR3 is made up of 15 amino acids. V dropped 4 bases and J dropped 4; count of bases not matched to a gene: 6. Germline lookup yields CDR1 SGDLS and CDR2 YYNGEE. Worth noting for this clone: Its antigen is currently unknown.

What was sequenced were expressed TCRB transcripts, since all of the isolated RNA had been reverse transcribed. The study sequenced naive, central memory and regulatory T cell samples to an average of around 3.4 million reads. TCRdb keeps only in-frame clones here, not all; method: immunoSEQ multiplex PCR. This sample yields around 310,000 clones, of which 11% are seen a single time; about 0.015% belongs to the top ten. The V gene is TRBV9, the J gene TRBJ2-2, with 8 nucleotides matching TRBD1. The receptor was isolated from a woman aged 25 to 39 in good health. Sample: naive CD4+ T cells from blood. For the CDR3, the DNA is TGTGCCAGCAGCCTCGGACAGGGATCCACCGGGGAGCTGTTTTTT. This sequence encodes CASSLGQGSTGELFF.